The 32 T cell receptor beta chains given below trace back to one sample, sequenced in a study of tumor and adjacent non-tumor tissue in lung cancer. RNA was extracted from bulk tissue without any cell sorting. The library came from three nested PCR rounds adapted from ARM-PCR protocols. TCRdb analysed the multiplex PCR reads with MiXCR anew, one entry per CDR3 protein. This table has around 70,000 distinct CDR3 sequences, about 80% appearing once. Specimen: lung tumor tissue. Every receptor here comes from a man between 60 and 75 years old with non-small cell lung cancer.

This clonotype was observed a few times. The CDR3 end shows no conserved phenylalanine or tryptophan, and so a read error is likely. The chain uses TRBV18 and TRBJ2-1; weak D call: TRBD2 (5 bases). The V and J ends lost 2 bases and 7 bases respectively, with 12 bases between them. The germline V gene encodes CDR1 KGHSH and CDR2 LQKENI. The CDR3 consists of 14 residues. CDR3 sequence reads: CASSPRTGSNEQFL. CDR3 nucleotide sequence: TGTGCCAGCTCACCAAGGACTGGATCGAATGAGCAGTTCCTC.

The chain couples TRBV20-1 to TRBJ2-1; a weak D match, TRBD2 (6 bases). CDR3 length: 14 residues. The V gene's germline CDR1 is DFQATT and CDR2 SNEGSKA (reference sequence). Trimming took 7 bases from V and 8 from J, leaving 21 bases between them. DNA for the CDR3: TGCAGTGATAGCGGCGGGGATCGTTACGATGAGCAGTTCTTC. Its translation: CSDSGGDRYDEQFF.

This clonotype has just a few counts. Lacking the conserved final phenylalanine or tryptophan, this CDR3 likely reflects a read error. The chain links TRBV6-1 to TRBJ2-5; TRBD2 matches at 10 bases. V shed 6 bases, J shed 8 bases, and the junction held 12 bases outside the gene matches. This CDR3 is 15 amino acids long. Per germline, CDR1 MNHNS and CDR2 SASEGT. The CDR3 bases are TGTGCCAGCAGACGCTCGGGGCTAGCGGGAGATACCCAGTACCTC. This sequence encodes CASRRSGLAGDTQYL.

The CDR3 reads CACSYMTGGYEQYF. In nucleotides, the CDR3 is TGTGCATGCAGTTACATGACAGGGGGCTACGAGCAGTACTTC. V usage is TRBV6-5 and J usage is TRBJ2-7; TRBD1 agrees at 9 bases. Looked up from germline, CDR1 is MNHEY and CDR2 is SVGAGI. This CDR3 has 14 amino acids.

Turning to this clonotype: No conserved phenylalanine or tryptophan ends this CDR3, so it is likely a read error. This chain uses TRBV6-5 with TRBJ1-1; the D gene is possibly TRBD1 (6 bases). V dropped 10 bases and J dropped 7 bases, with 25 bases sitting between them. The CDR3 runs to 15 residues. CDR1 is MNHEY, CDR2 SVGAGI, per germline. The chain's CDR3 is CANSYSRRGGDEAFL. CDR3 coding DNA: TGTGCCAATAGTTACTCCCGCAGGGGTGGGGATGAAGCTTTCCTT.

The gene calls are TRBV20-1 and TRBJ2-7, with 7 bases aligning to TRBD1. Germline assignment: CDR1 DFQATT and CDR2 SNEGSKA (reference sequence). Trimming took 7 bases from V and 5 from J; bases not matched to a gene: 20. The CDR3 extends over 16 amino acids. CDR3 in DNA: TGCAGTGATACCTCGCTGTGGAACAGGGGATGGGACGAGCAGTACTTC. Translated, it gives CSDTSLWNRGWDEQYF.

To note about this clonotype: The final CDR3 position lacks the conserved phenylalanine or tryptophan, pointing to a likely read error. The limits of the CDR3 on the DNA are not certain, so only TCRdb's listed CDR3 is given. CDR3 in amino acids: CASTPSADTHYY. This rearrangement joins TRBV6-1 to TRBJ2-3. The germline V gene has CDR1 MNHNS and CDR2 SASEGT. The CDR3 length is 12 residues, termini included.

To note about this clonotype: One end of the junction is discordant with germline, which a read error may explain. This chain joins TRBV5-6 and TRBJ2-7; the match to TRBD2 covers 8 bases. The CDR3 is 16 amino acids. Germline CDR1 SGHDT, CDR2 YYEEEE. The CDR3 DNA follows: TGTGCCAGCAGCTTAAATCGGGAGGGTGTGATATACGTGCAGTACTTC. Its translation is CASSLNREGVIYVQYF.

A note on this clonotype: A read error may explain this, as a much larger clone is one base away. This rearrangement joins TRBV11-2 to TRBJ2-7; D remains unclear. This CDR3 has 15 amino acids. V was trimmed by 0 bases and J by 0 bases, leaving 9 bases between them. Germline CDR1 is SGHAT and CDR2 is FQNNGV. In DNA form, the CDR3 reads TGTGCCAGCAGCTTAGACGGCCTTAGCTCCTACGAGCAGTACTTC. This codes for CASSLDGLSSYEQYF.

On this clonotype: A junction end diverges from the germline sequence, so it may reflect a read error. The chain has TRBV6-5 and TRBJ2-7; perhaps TRBD2 as D (5 bases). CDR1 and CDR2 (germline): MNHEY, SVGAGI. The CDR3 length is 15 residues. The CDR3: CANSYSRAGPYEQYF. The DNA of the CDR3 is TGTGCCAACAGTTACTCGCGGGCAGGACCCTACGAGCAATACTTC.

This clonotype showed up just a few times. The chain links TRBV7-9 to TRBJ2-7; no clear D. The CDR3 consists of 14 residues. Per germline, CDR1 SEHNR and CDR2 FQNEAQ (reference sequence). V was cut by 4 bases and J by 4 bases, with 14 bases left in between. CDR3 coding DNA: TGTGCCAGCAGCTCAAAGATCCTAGATTACGAGCAGTACTTC. It yields the protein CASSSKILDYEQYF.

This chain joins TRBV2 and TRBJ2-3; D is perhaps TRBD2 (6 bases). Germline CDR1 is SNHLY and CDR2 is FYNNEI. This CDR3 is built from 14 residues. Deletions cut 4 bases from V and 3 bases from J, with 11 bases between. CDR3 sequence reads: CASSADYVTDTQYF. CDR3 in DNA: TGTGCCAGCAGTGCGGACTATGTGACAGATACGCAGTATTTT.

Points on this clonotype: Its ends do not fully match the called genes, so a read error is possible. CDR3 loop: CASSPAPENEQFF. CDR3 nucleotides: TGTGCAAGCAGCCCCGCCCCAGAAAATGAGCAGTTCTTC. The V call is TRBV5-4, the J call TRBJ2-1; D gene uncertain. The germline gives CDR1 SGHNT, CDR2 YYREEE (reference sequence). The CDR3 extends over 13 amino acids.

As to this clonotype: This is likely a read error, given that the CDR3 carries no conserved phenylalanine or tryptophan at its end. Because the CDR3's place on the DNA is in doubt, the DNA is left out and the CDR3 is given as listed by TCRdb. The chain combines TRBV20-1 with TRBJ2-1; no DNA check was done on the table's D call, TRBD1. CDR1 and CDR2 from the germline V gene are DFQATT and SNEGSKA (reference sequence). Both ends counted, the CDR3 spans 12 residues. CDR3 region: CSARGPNIEKLL.

This clonotype was seen just once. Sequence at one end of the junction differs from germline and may be a read error. The chain carries TRBV6-1 and TRBJ1-4; 7 bases line up with TRBD1. This CDR3 is 14 amino acids long. Germline V lookup: CDR1 MNHNS, CDR2 SASEGT. The CDR3 protein is CASSRNTGEEILFF. For the CDR3, the DNA is TGTGCCAGCAGTCGTAATACAGGGGAGGAAATACTGTTTTTT.

With regard to this clonotype: A much larger clone is a single base away; this may be a read error. The CDR3 does not end in the conserved phenylalanine or tryptophan, so this is likely a read error. The V gene is TRBV5-1, the J gene TRBJ2-1; TRBD2 might be the D (6 bases). CDR1 SGHRS and CDR2 YFSETQ come from the germline V gene. The length of the CDR3 is 14 residues. Deletions cut 0 bases from V and 3 bases from J, with 7 bases between. This CDR3 reads CASSLGLVYNEQFL. The DNA of the CDR3 is TGCGCCAGCAGCTTGGGACTAGTCTACAATGAGCAGTTCCTC.

The chain carries TRBV29-1 and TRBJ2-7; weak D call: TRBD1 (7 bases). Per germline, CDR1 SQVTM and CDR2 ANQGSEA. V lost 7 bases to trimming and J lost 1 base, with 20 bases between them. The CDR3 is made up of 15 amino acids. The CDR3 coding sequence is TGCAGCGCTGTTGGCAGGGGGGCGGAATCCTACGAGCAGTACTTC. This gives the protein CSAVGRGAESYEQYF.

On this clonotype: The junction differs from germline at one of its ends, possibly a read error. V is TRBV29-1 and J is TRBJ1-1; D is perhaps TRBD1 (6 bases). CDR1 and CDR2 from the germline V gene are SQVTM and ANQGSEA. This CDR3 has 13 residues. The CDR3 here is CSALAWGDTEAFF. CDR3 DNA sequence: TGCAGCGCCTTGGCATGGGGGGACACCGAAGCTTTCTTT.

This clonotype has just a few counts. This chain links TRBV24-1 with TRBJ2-7, with a possible D match to TRBD1 (6 bases). The CDR3 spans 15 residues. The V end was cut by 0 bases, the J end by 0 bases, with 8 bases between. Germline lookup yields CDR1 KGHDR and CDR2 SFDVKD. In DNA form, the CDR3 reads TGTGCCACCAGTGATTTGCTGGACAGCTCCTACGAGCAGTACTTC. This encodes CATSDLLDSSYEQYF.

On this clonotype itself: A read error may explain this, as a much larger clone is one base away. The chain recombines TRBV28 with TRBJ1-4, with 9 bases matching TRBD1. This CDR3 is built from 15 residues. Per the germline V gene, CDR1 is MDHEN and CDR2 is SYDVKM. The V and J ends lost 5 bases and 11 bases, in that order; junction bases with no gene match: 12. CDR3 sequence: CASSHPGQGRGKLFF. DNA for the CDR3: TGTGCCAGCAGTCATCCGGGACAGGGACGGGGGAAACTGTTTTTT.

Regarding this clonotype: The junction departs from germline at one end; a sequencing error may be responsible. The rearrangement links TRBV20-1 to TRBJ2-3; the match to TRBD2 covers 10 bases. The CDR3 has 14 residues. In germline, CDR1 is DFQATT, CDR2 SNEGSKA (reference sequence). CDR3 in amino acids: CSAISSGSTDTQNF. DNA for the CDR3: TGCAGTGCTATATCTAGCGGGAGCACAGATACCCAGAATTTT.

Concerning this clonotype: The junction does not match germline at one end; this may be a read error. The V and J genes are TRBV6-1 and TRBJ2-5; tentative D call: TRBD1 (6 bases). The CDR3 is 13 amino acids. CDR1 is MNHNS, CDR2 SASEGT, per germline. The CDR3 spells CAISGQISEIQYF. The CDR3 region has the DNA TGTGCCATCAGTGGACAGATTTCAGAGATCCAGTACTTC.

This clonotype was counted ten times or more. CDR3 amino acids: CSVDPGRMTDTQYF. The CDR3 DNA reads as TGCAGCGTTGACCCGGGACGGATGACAGATACGCAGTATTTT. The chain uses TRBV29-1 and TRBJ2-3; D is possibly TRBD1 or TRBD2 (5 bases each). V was trimmed by 3 bases and J by 3 bases, leaving 13 bases between them. This CDR3 comprises 14 residues. The germline V gene encodes CDR1 SQVTM and CDR2 ANQGSEA.

To note about this clonotype: Germline and junction disagree at one end, which may indicate a read error. The chain couples TRBV20-1 to TRBJ2-1; 7 positions agree with TRBD1. CDR3 length equals 12 residues. In germline, CDR1 is DFQATT, CDR2 SNEGSKA (reference sequence). DNA of the CDR3: TGCAGTACTAGGGGACAGAACAATGAACAGTTCTTC. As protein: CSTRGQNNEQFF.

This clonotype was counted at least ten times. V usage is TRBV24-1 and J usage is TRBJ1-1, with TRBD1 matching 8 bases. V gave up 7 bases and J gave up 1 base; unmatched junction bases: 7. The CDR3 consists of 15 residues. From germline, CDR1 is KGHDR and CDR2 SFDVKD. The CDR3 region has the DNA TGTGCCACCAGGCTAGAACAGGGGGAGAACACTGAAGCTTTCTTT. Its protein product is CATRLEQGENTEAFF.

A word on this clonotype: A junction end diverges from the germline sequence, so it may reflect a read error. The genes are TRBV28 and TRBJ2-7; D is perhaps TRBD2 (5 bases). From germline, CDR1 is MDHEN and CDR2 SYDVKM. This CDR3 has 15 residues. CDR3 coding DNA: TGTGTCAGCAGTTTCGGGCCGGGGAGCTCCTACGAGCAGTACTTC. Translating it yields CVSSFGPGSSYEQYF.

The sample holds a few counts of this clonotype. An end of the junction does not agree with germline; a read error may underlie this. The rearrangement uses TRBV5-1 and TRBJ2-1, with 8 bases that match TRBD2. CDR1 is SGHRS and CDR2 is YFSETQ in the germline V gene. This CDR3 region has 16 residues. CDR3 amino acids: CASSLILAGRQNEQFF. The CDR3 region has the DNA TGTGCCAGCAGCTTGATATTAGCGGGAAGGCAGAATGAGCAGTTCTTC.

About this clonotype itself: A read error may explain this, as a much larger clone is one base away. The chain couples TRBV5-1 to TRBJ2-6; D might be TRBD1 (5 bases). The CDR3 consists of 15 residues. Germline values: CDR1 SGHRS, CDR2 YFSETQ. The CDR3 coding sequence is TGCGCCAGCAGCTTGGTTTCGACTGGGGCCAACATCCTGACTTTC. Translation: CASSLVSTGANILTF.

This clonotype was detected a few times. This may come from a read error, since a much larger clone is one base off. The chain is built from TRBV6-1 and TRBJ2-7; D is perhaps TRBD2 (5 bases). The CDR3 runs to 15 residues. The V end was cut by 6 bases, the J end by 3 bases, with 18 bases between. Germline values: CDR1 MNHNS, CDR2 SASEGT. CDR3 DNA: TGTGCCAGCAGGGCCCACGGGGTAGGCAGCTACGAGCAGTACTTC. The encoded protein is CASRAHGVGSYEQYF.

About this clonotype itself: The junction differs from germline at one of its ends, possibly a read error. This rearrangement joins TRBV20-1 to TRBJ2-5; possible D gene TRBD1, 5 bases. This CDR3 comprises 12 residues. In germline, CDR1 is DFQATT, CDR2 SNEGSKA (reference sequence). The CDR3 region is CSTLGVMETQYF. DNA for the CDR3: TGCAGTACTTTAGGGGTGATGGAGACCCAGTACTTT.

V is TRBV11-1 and J is TRBJ2-1, with D maybe TRBD2 (5 bases). The CDR3 runs 14 residues. Germline-derived CDR1 and CDR2 are SGHAT and FQDESV (reference sequence). CDR3 bases: TGTACGAGCAGCTTCGAACTAGCCTACAATGAGCAGTTCTTC. This gives the protein CTSSFELAYNEQFF.

Note on this clonotype: This may stem from a read error, because a much larger clone lies one nucleotide away. V gene TRBV7-8 combines with J gene TRBJ1-1; D is unresolved. The V gene's germline CDR1 is SGHVS and CDR2 FQNEAQ. The CDR3 totals 14 residues. CDR3 coding DNA: TGTGTCAGCAGCACACCCAAGGTGGGGACTGAAGCTTTCTTT. Translated, it gives CVSSTPKVGTEAFF.